This T cell receptor beta chain was observed in a study of T cell changes during pregnancy in multiple sclerosis. The assay was immunoSEQ multiplex PCR, and TCRdb's table has in-frame clones only and misses some. The repertoire holds some 73,000 clones, with around 92% as singletons. Per the germline V gene, CDR1 is SEHNR and CDR2 is FQNEAQ (reference sequence). The trim removed 1 base at V and 4 bases at J, leaving 6 bases unmatched. This CDR3 contains 17 residues. The clonotype comes from a female donor in good health, enrolled as a control in a pregnancy study. The specimen was peripheral blood, collected in the third trimester of pregnancy. The chain is built from TRBV7-9 and TRBJ2-2; 10 bases are a match to TRBD2. As DNA, the CDR3 is TGTGCCAGCAGCTTAGAAGGACTAGCGGCATTCACCGGGGAGCTGTTTTTT. This gives the protein CASSLEGLAAFTGELFF.